Shown below are 19 T cell receptor beta chains from a single sample sequenced in a study of cytomegalovirus exposure and HLA in healthy donors. The table came from immunoSEQ multiplex PCR; TCRdb's copy has only in-frame clones and leaves some out. The data show fewer than 150,000 clones, around nine tenths seen once. Sample: PBMCs. The receptors here all came from a young man in good health and CMV-seropositive.

This clone occurred once. The chain couples TRBV2 to TRBJ2-3, with D unclear. Trimming took 5 bases from V and 2 from J, leaving 11 bases between them. The germline gives CDR1 SNHLY, CDR2 FYNNEI. The CDR3 has 14 residues. The CDR3: CASSRDSITDTQYF. In nucleotides, the CDR3 is TGTGCCAGCAGTAGAGACTCAATCACAGATACGCAGTATTTT.

The rearrangement links TRBV5-1 to TRBJ2-7, with D hard to call. The CDR3 runs 17 residues. Germline-derived CDR1 and CDR2 are SGHRS and YFSETQ. Trimming pared 0 bases from V and 0 bases from J, leaving 16 bases between. The CDR3 DNA sequence: TGCGCCAGCAGCTTGGCCCCCCTTGACTTATCCTCCTACGAGCAGTACTTC. It translates to CASSLAPLDLSSYEQYF.

This rearrangement joins TRBV7-9 to TRBJ2-1; the D is unclear. CDR3 length equals 13 residues. Trimming removed 5 bases from V and 7 bases from J, with 12 bases in between. Germline-derived CDR1 and CDR2 are SEHNR and FQNEAQ (reference sequence). The CDR3 bases are TGTGCCAGCAGCCCCGCGTCCCGGAATGAGCAGTTCTTC. The encoded protein is CASSPASRNEQFF.

V usage is TRBV5-1 and J usage is TRBJ2-7, with 9 bases aligning to TRBD1. The CDR3 spans 16 residues. V was pared by 2 bases and J by 0 bases, with 6 bases of the junction left unmatched. The germline gives CDR1 SGHRS, CDR2 YFSETQ. Here the CDR3 DNA reads TGCGCCAGCAGCTTAACCGGGACAGGGAGCTCCTACGAGCAGTACTTC. This sequence encodes CASSLTGTGSSYEQYF.

The J gene is TRBJ1-4, the V gene TRBV11-1; 8 bases are a match to TRBD1. V was clipped by 4 bases and J by 6 bases; unmatched bases: 10. The germline gives CDR1 SGHAT, CDR2 FQDESV (reference sequence). CDR3 size: 16 residues. The CDR3 is CASSSNRDRRDEKLFF. The CDR3 DNA sequence: TGTGCCAGCAGCTCGAACCGGGACAGGCGGGATGAAAAACTGTTTTTT.

V usage is TRBV6-1 and J usage is TRBJ1-5, with a weak D call TRBD1 (6 bases). Germline V gene data show CDR1 as MNHNS and CDR2 as SASEGT. The CDR3 consists of 14 residues. V was trimmed by 3 bases and J by 8 bases, leaving 14 bases between them. CDR3 DNA sequence: TGTGCCAGCAGTGACCATGGGACACAGGAGCCCCAGCATTTT. Residues: CASSDHGTQEPQHF.

The chain uses TRBV6-1 and TRBJ1-2; TRBD1 is a possible D gene (6 bases). The CDR3 covers 14 residues. Germline V gene data show CDR1 as MNHNS and CDR2 as SASEGT. V shed 1 base and J shed 8 bases, with 14 bases lying between them. DNA for the CDR3: TGTGCCAGCAGTGAAGTATCAGGGGCGCGGGGCTACACCTTC. Translated, it gives CASSEVSGARGYTF.

The chain joins TRBV14 to TRBJ2-7; a possible D gene is TRBD1 (5 bases). The CDR3 has 16 amino acids. V gave up 4 bases and J gave up 1 base, with 17 bases separating them. Germline CDR1 is SGHDN and CDR2 is FVKESK. CDR3 in DNA: TGTGCCAGCAGCCTCCTGTGGGGCTCTGAGTCCTACGAGCAGTACTTC. It codes for CASSLLWGSESYEQYF.

The chain uses TRBV5-1 and TRBJ1-5, with TRBD1 as a possible D gene (5 bases). The CDR3 covers 15 residues. Trimming removed 3 bases from V and 7 bases from J, with 17 bases in between. In germline, CDR1 is SGHRS, CDR2 YFSETQ. CDR3: CASSSGDSEYQPQHF. CDR3 in DNA: TGCGCCAGCAGCTCGGGGGACTCCGAGTACCAGCCCCAGCATTTT. Full variable domain (outside the CDR3, taken from reference TRBV5-1 and TRBJ1-5): KAGVTQTPRYLIKTRGQQVTLSCSPISGHRSVSWYQQTPGQGLQFLFEYFSETQRNKGNFPGRFSGRQFSNSRSEMNVSTLELGDSALYLCASSSGDSEYQPQHFGDGTRLSIL.

V gene TRBV10-3 combines with J gene TRBJ1-5, with TRBD1 identical over 7 bases. In germline, CDR1 is ENHRY, CDR2 SYGVKD. CDR3 length: 15 residues. V trimming: 4 bases; J trimming: 3 bases; junction bases outside the gene matches: 6. The CDR3 coding sequence is TGTGCCATCAGTGGAGGAGGACAGGTCAATCAGCCCCAGCATTTT. It yields the protein CAISGGGQVNQPQHF.

CDR3 DNA sequence: TGTGCCAGCAGGCCTGACAGTTTATGGATAGCCAAAAACATTCAGTACTTC. Translated, it gives CASRPDSLWIAKNIQYF. The chain links TRBV2 to TRBJ2-4; tentatively, D is TRBD1 (5 bases). The CDR3 runs to 17 residues. Germline V gives CDR1 SNHLY, CDR2 FYNNEI. V dropped 6 bases and J dropped 0 bases, with 18 bases sitting between them.

The V and J genes are TRBV14 and TRBJ1-6; D gene unclear. Germline lookup yields CDR1 SGHDN and CDR2 FVKESK. The CDR3 spans 15 residues. Trimming removed 0 bases at V and 8 bases at J, with 11 bases between. The CDR3 region is CASSQDSWGDSPLHF. CDR3 sequence (DNA): TGTGCCAGCAGCCAAGACTCCTGGGGAGATTCACCCCTCCACTTT.

The chain is built from TRBV10-1 and TRBJ1-5; D unresolved. Trimming removed 6 bases from V and 9 bases from J, with 24 bases in between. Germline lookup yields CDR1 WNHNN and CDR2 SYGVQD (reference sequence). The CDR3 totals 16 residues. The CDR3 protein is CASRLPLLTPVVPQHF. The DNA of the CDR3 is TGCGCCAGCAGGTTACCCCTTTTGACACCCGTCGTGCCCCAGCATTTT.

The gene calls are TRBV18 and TRBJ2-1; weak D call: TRBD1 (5 bases). Trimming took 3 bases from V and 6 from J, leaving 12 bases between them. The CDR3 is made up of 14 amino acids. The germline V gene has CDR1 KGHSH and CDR2 LQKENI. In DNA, the CDR3 is TGTGCCAGCTCACCTCAGGGTGGTGTCAATGAGCAGTTCTTC. It translates to CASSPQGGVNEQFF.

This clone came up a few times. The chain joins TRBV18 to TRBJ1-3, with TRBD1 matching over 7 bases. The germline gives CDR1 KGHSH, CDR2 LQKENI. J lost 4 bases, V lost 1 base, and 1 base had no gene match. The CDR3 length is 14 residues. The CDR3 nucleotides are TGTGCCAGCTCACCACTGGACAGGGGAAACACCATATATTTT. Its translation is CASSPLDRGNTIYF. The full variable domain, completed using reference TRBV18 and TRBJ1-3, is NAGVMQNPRHLVRRRGQEARLRCSPMKGHSHVYWYRQLPEEGLKFMVYLQKENIIDESGMPKERFSAEFPKEGPSILRIQQVVRGDSAAYFCASSPLDRGNTIYFGEGSWLTVV.

The chain employs TRBV6-1 and TRBJ2-5; perhaps TRBD2 as D (7 bases). The CDR3 covers 13 residues. CDR1 is MNHNS, CDR2 SASEGT, per germline. Trimming removed 6 bases from V and 4 bases from J, with 12 bases in between. CDR3 in amino acids: CASRGEGGETQYF. CDR3 DNA: TGTGCCAGCAGAGGGGAGGGGGGAGAGACCCAGTACTTC.

This chain connects TRBV2 to TRBJ2-5, with a tentative D call TRBD1 (5 bases). The CDR3 totals 13 residues. Per germline, CDR1 SNHLY and CDR2 FYNNEI. V was trimmed by 10 bases and J by 5 bases, leaving 17 bases between them. The CDR3 DNA follows: TGTGCCACTCAGCTTAGGAAGGGGGAGACCCAGTACTTC. Protein: CATQLRKGETQYF. Together with reference TRBV2 and TRBJ2-5, the CDR3 gives the full variable domain: EPEVTQTPSHQVTQMGQEVILRCVPISNHLYFYWYRQILGQKVEFLVSFYNNEISEKSEIFDDQFSVERPDGSNFTLKIRSTKLEDSAMYFCATQLRKGETQYFGPGTRLLVL.

The J gene is TRBJ1-2, the V gene TRBV27; TRBD1 agrees at 7 bases. Looked up from germline, CDR1 is MNHEY and CDR2 is SMNVEV (reference sequence). The CDR3 has 16 residues. The ends lost 2 bases at V and 0 bases at J; junction bases unmatched: 6. CDR3 DNA sequence: TGTGCCAGCAGTTTACTGTCCGGGACAGCTAACTATGGCTACACCTTC. It yields the protein CASSLLSGTANYGYTF.

This chain connects TRBV5-1 to TRBJ2-3, with D maybe TRBD1 (8 bases). Germline V gives CDR1 SGHRS, CDR2 YFSETQ. Trimming took off 0 bases at V and 1 base at J, with 12 bases between the two ends. The CDR3 has 16 residues. Here the CDR3 reads CASSLGTGRGTDTQYF. For the CDR3, the DNA is TGCGCCAGCAGCTTGGGGACAGGGAGGGGCACAGATACGCAGTATTTT.